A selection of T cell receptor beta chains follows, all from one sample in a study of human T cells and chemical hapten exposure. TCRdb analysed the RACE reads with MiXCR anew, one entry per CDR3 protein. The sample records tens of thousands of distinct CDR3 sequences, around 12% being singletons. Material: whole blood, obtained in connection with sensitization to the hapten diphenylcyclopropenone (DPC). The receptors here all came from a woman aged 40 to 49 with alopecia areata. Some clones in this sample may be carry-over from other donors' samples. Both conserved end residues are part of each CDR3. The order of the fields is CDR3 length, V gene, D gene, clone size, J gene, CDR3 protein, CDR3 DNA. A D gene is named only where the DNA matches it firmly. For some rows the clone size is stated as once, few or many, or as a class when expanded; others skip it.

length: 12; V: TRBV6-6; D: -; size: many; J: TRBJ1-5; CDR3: CASMVSDQPQHF; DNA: TGTGCCAGCATGGTTTCAGATCAGCCCCAGCATTTT
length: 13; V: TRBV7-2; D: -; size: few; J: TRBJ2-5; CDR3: CASSLRRGETQYF; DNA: TGTGCCAGCAGCTTACGCAGGGGAGAGACCCAGTACTTC
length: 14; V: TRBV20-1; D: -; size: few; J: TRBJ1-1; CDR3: CSARGQHLNTEAFF; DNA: TGCAGTGCTAGAGGCCAACACCTGAACACTGAAGCTTTCTTT
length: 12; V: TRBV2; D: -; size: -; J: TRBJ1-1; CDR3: CASSEAQQKAFF; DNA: TGTGCCAGCAGTGAGGCACAGCAGAAGGCTTTCTTT
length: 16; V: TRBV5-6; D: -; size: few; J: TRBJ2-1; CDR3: CASSPDLVYTNNEQFF; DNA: TGTGCCAGCAGCCCTGACCTTGTGTACACCAACAATGAGCAGTTCTTC
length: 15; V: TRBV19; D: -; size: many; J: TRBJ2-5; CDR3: CASSIGANRVETQYF; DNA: TGTGCCAGTAGTATAGGTGCAAATCGGGTCGAGACCCAGTACTTC
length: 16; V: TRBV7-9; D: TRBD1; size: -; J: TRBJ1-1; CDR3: CASRLYRGDGNTEAFF; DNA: TGTGCCAGCAGGCTCTACAGGGGTGATGGGAACACTGAAGCTTTCTTT
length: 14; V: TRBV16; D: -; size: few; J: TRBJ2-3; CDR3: CASSRAHGADTQCF; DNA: TGTGCCAGCAGCCGCGCCCACGGCGCAGATACGCAGTGTTTT
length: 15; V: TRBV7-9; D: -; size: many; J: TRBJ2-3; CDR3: CASSPGADPTDTQYF; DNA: TGTGCCAGCAGCCCCGGAGCGGATCCCACAGATACGCAGTATTTT
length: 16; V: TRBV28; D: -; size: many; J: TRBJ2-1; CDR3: CASSTRLDHSYNEQFF; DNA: TGTGCCAGCAGTACGCGGTTGGACCACTCCTACAATGAGCAGTTCTTC
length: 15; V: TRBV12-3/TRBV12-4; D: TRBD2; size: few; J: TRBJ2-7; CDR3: CASSKQLAGAYEQYF; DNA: TGTGCCAGCAGCAAACAACTAGCGGGGGCCTACGAGCAGTACTTC